What follows are 20 T cell receptor beta chains derived from one specimen sequenced in a study of tumor and adjacent non-tumor tissue in lung cancer. No cell sorting was done before RNA was extracted from the tissue. Distant lung tissue was collected more than 3 cm away from the tumor edge. A modified ARM-PCR protocol with three rounds of nested PCR amplified TCRbeta. TCRdb passed the multiplex PCR reads through MiXCR, listing each CDR3 protein once. Of around 80,000 distinct CDR3 sequences in the sample, 76% are singletons; the top ten hold 30% to 50%. The sequenced sample consisted of distant non-tumor lung tissue. The receptors derive from a man aged 65 to 85 with non-small cell lung cancer.

A note on this clonotype: Its ends do not fully match the called genes, so a read error is possible. The gene calls are TRBV5-1 and TRBJ2-5; TRBD1 matches 11 bases. Germline CDR1 SGHRS, CDR2 YFSETQ. CDR3 length: 16 amino acids. In DNA form, the CDR3 reads TGCGCCAGCAGCTTCTCCGGGACAGGGGGTGCGGAGATCCAGTACTTC. Protein product: CASSFSGTGGAEIQYF.

On this clonotype itself: The CDR3 carries no conserved terminal phenylalanine or tryptophan, so it likely arises from a read error. The chain joins TRBV28 to TRBJ1-2; TRBD1 aligns across 9 bases. This CDR3 is 17 amino acids long. The germline CDR1 and CDR2 sequences are MDHEN and SYDVKM. The DNA of the CDR3 is TGTGCCAGGAGTTTATTATCGGGCACAGGGGGCACTCGTGGCTACACCATC. Protein sequence: CARSLLSGTGGTRGYTI.

This clonotype showed up many times. V and J are TRBV12-3 or TRBV12-4 and TRBJ2-7; 12 bases are a match to TRBD1. V lost 2 bases and J lost 9; bases outside the gene matches: 5. This CDR3 has 14 residues. CDR3 amino acids: CASSLLGQGARQYF. CDR3 DNA: TGTGCCAGCAGTTTATTGGGACAGGGGGCGCGGCAGTACTTC.

Points on this clonotype: An end of the junction does not agree with germline; a read error may underlie this. The CDR3 DNA sequence: TGTGCCAGCAGCCCGGGGATAGTTGGGCAAGAAACCCAGTGCTTC. This translates into CASSPGIVGQETQCF. The V call is TRBV11-2, the J call TRBJ2-5; D is perhaps TRBD2 (5 bases). This CDR3 has 15 amino acids. Germline-derived CDR1 and CDR2 are SGHAT and FQNNGV.

As for this clonotype: A single base separates this from a much larger clone, so it may be a read error. This chain joins TRBV9 and TRBJ2-1; 10 bases agree with TRBD2. Per the germline V gene, CDR1 is SGDLS and CDR2 is YYNGEE. V lost 3 bases and J lost 6; bases outside the gene matches: 6. CDR3 length: 15 amino acids. The CDR3 spells CASSAGTSDFNEQFF. The CDR3 DNA reads as TGTGCCAGCAGCGCGGGGACTAGCGATTTCAATGAGCAGTTCTTC. The full variable domain, its missing parts supplied by reference TRBV9 and TRBJ2-1, is DSGVTQTPKHLITATGQRVTLRCSPRSGDLSVYWYQQSLDQGLQFLIQYYNGEERAKGNILERFSAQQFPDLHSELNLSSLELGDSALYFCASSAGTSDFNEQFFGPGTRLTVL.

Only a few counts were recorded for this clonotype. V is TRBV28 and J is TRBJ2-5; TRBD1 matches 7 bases. J was trimmed by 5 bases and V by 6 bases; bases with no gene match: 6. Germline V lookup: CDR1 MDHEN, CDR2 SYDVKM. CDR3 length: 13 amino acids. The chain's CDR3 is CASRLQGHETQYF. DNA for the CDR3: TGTGCCAGCAGACTACAGGGGCATGAGACCCAGTACTTC.

The chain is built from TRBV29-1 and TRBJ1-4, with D uncertain. The ends were cut back, 7 bases at V and 5 bases at J, with 8 bases in the middle. The CDR3 extends over 11 amino acids. Germline V gives CDR1 SQVTM, CDR2 ANQGSEA. The CDR3 region is CSGLLNEKLFF. The CDR3 region has the DNA TGCAGCGGTCTTTTGAATGAAAAACTGTTTTTT.

To note about this clonotype: Germline and junction disagree at one end, which may indicate a read error. This sequence joins TRBV6-5 and TRBJ1-1; no definite D call. This CDR3 has 15 residues. Germline lookup yields CDR1 MNHEY and CDR2 SVGAGI. The CDR3 DNA is TGTGCCAGCAGTTACTCGGCCAGCCCTAACACTGAAGCTTTATTT. Its protein is CASSYSASPNTEALF.

Details on this clonotype: Given the absence of the conserved phenylalanine or tryptophan at the CDR3 end, a read error is likely. The chain links TRBV12-5 to TRBJ2-5; weak D call: TRBD2 (7 bases). Germline V gives CDR1 LGHNT, CDR2 FRNRAP. The CDR3 extends over 16 amino acids. This chain's CDR3 is CASDQGLVGGQEIQYL. The CDR3 region has the DNA TGTGCTAGTGACCAAGGACTAGTGGGGGGGCAAGAGATCCAGTACTTA.

With respect to this clonotype: A junction boundary mismatches the germline segment, possibly from a read error. The V gene is TRBV11-3, the J gene TRBJ2-6, with D unresolved. Germline V gives CDR1 SGHNT, CDR2 YENEEA. The CDR3 has 16 residues. CDR3 sequence reads: CVSSLRLSSRANVLTF. CDR3 nucleotide sequence: TGTGTCAGCAGCTTGCGACTGAGCTCTAGGGCCAACGTCCTGACTTTC. Full variable domain (remainder filled in from reference TRBV11-3 and TRBJ2-6): EAGVVQSPRYKIIEKKQPVAFWCNPISGHNTLYWYLQNLGQGPELLIRYENEEAVDDSQLPKDRFSAERLKGVDSTLKIQPAELGDSAVYLCVSSLRLSSRANVLTFGAGSRLTVL.

Points on this clonotype: No conserved phenylalanine or tryptophan is present at the end of the CDR3, so a read error is the likely explanation. J is TRBJ1-2 and V is TRBV29-1; D ambiguous. The CDR3 has 13 residues. CDR1 SQVTM and CDR2 ANQGSEA come from the germline V gene. The CDR3 reads CCVEGGGFYGYTI. The CDR3 bases are TGCTGCGTTGAAGGCGGCGGATTCTATGGCTACACCATC.

The chain uses TRBV12-3 or TRBV12-4 and TRBJ2-3; 8 bases map to TRBD1. This CDR3 spans 14 amino acids. The CDR3, as DNA: TGTGTCAGTAGTTTTTCCAGGGGGCTGGATACGCAGTATTTT. Translated: CVSSFSRGLDTQYF.

About this clonotype: This may come from a read error, since a much larger clone is one base off. This chain links TRBV28 with TRBJ2-7; 7 nucleotides match TRBD2. V trimming: 6 bases; J trimming: 12 bases; junction bases outside the gene matches: 11. CDR1 is MDHEN, CDR2 SYDVKM, per germline. The CDR3 has 12 residues. CDR3: CASSTTSDDPYF. Here the CDR3 DNA reads TGTGCCAGCAGCACCACTAGCGACGATCCGTACTTC.

A note on this clonotype: A read error may produce the germline difference seen at one junction end. V is TRBV11-3 and J is TRBJ1-2, with no clear D. The V gene's germline CDR1 is SGHNT and CDR2 YENEEA. There are 15 residues in the CDR3. This CDR3 reads CASSLGHGLTCGYTF. CDR3 nucleotides: TGTGCCAGCAGCTTAGGACACGGACTGACGTGTGGCTACACATTC.

Of note for this clonotype: Germline and junction disagree at one end, which may indicate a read error. The gene calls are TRBV6-1 and TRBJ2-1, with D maybe TRBD2 (6 bases). The CDR3 runs 17 residues. The V gene's germline CDR1 is MNHNS and CDR2 SASEGT. CDR3 sequence: CASSEDVGLFRYNEQFF. CDR3 DNA: TGTGCCAGCAGCGAAGACGTGGGACTCTTTCGCTACAATGAGCAGTTCTTC.

With respect to this clonotype: The germline gene is not matched at one end of the junction; a read error may be the cause. The chain uses TRBV12-3 or TRBV12-4 and TRBJ2-1; possibly TRBD2 for D (6 bases). The CDR3 runs to 14 residues. CDR3 region: CVSSLSQEGNEQFF. CDR3 DNA sequence: TGTGTCAGCAGCTTATCGCAGGAGGGCAATGAGCAGTTCTTC.

As concerns this clonotype: This is likely a read error, given that the CDR3 carries no conserved phenylalanine or tryptophan at its end. The V and J genes are TRBV11-2 and TRBJ2-1, with 8 nucleotides matching TRBD2. J was trimmed by 8 bases and V by 7 bases; bases with no gene match: 13. The germline V gene has CDR1 SGHAT and CDR2 FQNNGV. The CDR3 loop spans 15 amino acids. The CDR3 loop is CASNLETGGLYEQFS. The DNA of the CDR3 is TGTGCCAGCAATTTAGAGACGGGGGGGCTCTATGAGCAGTTCTCC.

As for this clonotype: Germline is not matched at one junction end, which may reflect a read error. The chain carries TRBV12-3 or TRBV12-4 and TRBJ2-7; 7 nucleotides line up with TRBD1. This CDR3 comprises 12 residues. The CDR3 DNA reads TGTGCCGGCAGCCGGGGACAGCACGAGCAGTACTTC. It yields the protein CAGSRGQHEQYF.

The CDR3: CSATKGQGWTEAFF. The DNA of the CDR3 is TGCAGTGCCACGAAGGGACAGGGCTGGACTGAAGCTTTCTTT. The chain is built from TRBV20-1 and TRBJ1-1, with 9 bases lining up with TRBD1. The CDR3 sequence is 14 residues long. The V segment lost 6 bases and the J segment 5 bases; nucleotides outside the gene matches: 10. Per germline, CDR1 DFQATT and CDR2 SNEGSKA (reference sequence).

Remarks on this clonotype: This may be a read error, as it is one base from a much larger clone. The chain uses TRBV29-1 and TRBJ1-2; TRBD1 matches at 9 bases. V shed 7 bases and J 8 bases; nucleotides not matched to a gene: 14. The germline V gene encodes CDR1 SQVTM and CDR2 ANQGSEA. The CDR3 contains 14 residues. CDR3 sequence reads: CSANLGQGSYGYTF. In DNA, the CDR3 is TGCAGCGCTAATTTGGGACAGGGTTCGTACGGCTACACCTTC.